The sequence of this T cell receptor (delta chain) was determined in a study of γδ T cells in repeated Plasmodium falciparum infection. Study-level information: Donors had four controlled P. falciparum NF54 infections over approximately 600 days. Malian samples came from no-transmission periods or across acute febrile malaria episodes. Broader study findings: Waves of new clonotype selection appeared after repeated controlled infections in Vdelta2-negative, largely Vdelta1+, gammadelta T cells.

Bulk repertoires came from Vgamma9/Vdelta2+ or Vdelta2-negative gammadelta T cells flow-sorted from PBMC. This clone was seen repeatedly, ten times or more. Its antigen is still unknown. Sequencing covered both gamma and delta TCR chains per sample. TCRdb called clones from the multiplex PCR reads again using CATT. Of 80,000 to 95,000 delta-chain clones listed, over 1.1% are singletons. The germline CDR1 and CDR2 sequences are TSWWSYY and QGS. Trimming removed 0 bases from V and 0 bases from J, with 20 bases in between. This CDR3 comprises 19 residues. Sequencing was done on a sample of gamma-delta T cells from blood. The chain recombines TRDV1 with TRDJ1, with D tentatively TRDD3 (6 bases). This receptor was obtained from a pool of human donors (malaria-infected and uninfected, not separated). For the CDR3, the DNA is TGTGCTCTTGGGGAACTTTCTAGACCTGGGGATTGGAACACCGATAAACTCATCTTT. Its protein product is CALGELSRPGDWNTDKLIF.